The TCR beta chain under discussion was sequenced for a study of CD8+ T cells in alopecia areata. Study-level background: Those patients who were treated received oral tofacitinib, which was given at 5 to 10 mg twice daily for moderate-to-severe alopecia areata.

RNA, once extracted, was reverse transcribed into cDNA for use as the sequencing template. Repertoires were generated with immunoSEQ multiplex PCR, while TCRdb's copy carries only in-frame clones and drops some. The sample lists roughly 140,000 clones, 45% to 60% occurring once. This clonotype originated in a human donor with alopecia areata. Material: CD8+ T cells sorted from blood, obtained at week 0.

The CDR3 nucleotides read TGTGCCAGCAGTGTAGCCAAAAACATTCAGTACTTC. Its protein is CASSVAKNIQYF. The chain employs TRBV28 and TRBJ2-4; D unclear. Germline V lookup: CDR1 MDHEN, CDR2 SYDVKM. Trimming left V 5 bases short and J 0 bases short, with 2 bases between. The CDR3 loop spans 12 amino acids.